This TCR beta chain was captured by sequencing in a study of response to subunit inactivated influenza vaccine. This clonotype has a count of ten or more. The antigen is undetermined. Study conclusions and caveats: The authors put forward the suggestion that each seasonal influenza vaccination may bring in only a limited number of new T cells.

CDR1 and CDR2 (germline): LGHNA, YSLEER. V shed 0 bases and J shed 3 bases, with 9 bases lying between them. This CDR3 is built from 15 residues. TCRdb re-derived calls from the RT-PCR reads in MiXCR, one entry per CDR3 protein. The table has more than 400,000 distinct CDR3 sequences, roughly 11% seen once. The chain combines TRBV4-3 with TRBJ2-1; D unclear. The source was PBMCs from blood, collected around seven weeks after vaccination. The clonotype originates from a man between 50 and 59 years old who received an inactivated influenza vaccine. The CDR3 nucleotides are TGCGCCAGCAGCCAAGATAGGCTGGACTACAATGAGCAGTTCTTC. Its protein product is CASSQDRLDYNEQFF.